This T cell receptor beta chain was captured by sequencing in a study of cytotoxic CD8 clonotypes in ibrutinib-treated CLL. Across the whole study: Following a median around 13 months of treatment, with a range of 6 to 36, response samples were taken.

Looked up from germline, CDR1 is SGHAT and CDR2 is FQNNGV. The CDR3 length is 13 residues. Trimming pared 5 bases from V and 4 bases from J, leaving 11 bases between. Comments on this clone: What it recognizes is unknown.

Genomic DNA in an amount of about 2 micrograms was extracted from cryopreserved PBMCs and used for the preparation of TCR beta libraries. TCRdb's table, derived via immunoSEQ multiplex PCR, lists solely in-frame clones and lacks some. The sample holds over 120,000 clones, around three quarters seen once. General observations from the study: Contraction or stability on treatment characterized the public clonotypes, which were uncommon. While tracking circulating CD8+ T-cell counts, baseline clonality exceeded that of age-matched healthy donors.

The chain combines TRBV11-2 with TRBJ1-2, with D uncertain. Sequenced material: PBMCs, taken after 12 months of ibrutinib treatment. The clonotype originates from a human donor with chronic lymphocytic leukemia. This chain's CDR3 is CASSPSVSYGYTF. The CDR3 DNA sequence: TGTGCCAGCAGCCCGTCCGTGAGCTATGGCTACACCTTC.